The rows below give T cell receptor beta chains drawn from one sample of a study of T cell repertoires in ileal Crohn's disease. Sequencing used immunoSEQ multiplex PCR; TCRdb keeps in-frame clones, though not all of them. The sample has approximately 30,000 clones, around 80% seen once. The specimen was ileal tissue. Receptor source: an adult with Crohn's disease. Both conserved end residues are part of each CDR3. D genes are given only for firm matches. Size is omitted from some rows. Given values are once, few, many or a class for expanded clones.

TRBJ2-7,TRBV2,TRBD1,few,CASTERGTGEQYF,TGTGCCAGCACGGAAAGGGGGACAGGCGAGCAGTACTTC
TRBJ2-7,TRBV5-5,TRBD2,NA,CASSLRGGAGTYEQYF,TGTGCCAGCAGCCTCCGGGGGGGTGCCGGGACTTACGAGCAGTACTTC
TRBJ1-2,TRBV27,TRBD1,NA,CASSLVGTAGGYTF,TGTGCCAGCAGTTTAGTTGGGACAGCTGGGGGCTACACCTTC
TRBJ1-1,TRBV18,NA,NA,CASSPRDLVNTEAFF,TGTGCCAGCTCACCGCGCGATCTCGTGAACACTGAAGCTTTCTTT
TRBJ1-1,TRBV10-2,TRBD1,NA,CASSSGRGTGRTEAFF,TGCGCCAGCAGCTCAGGAAGAGGGACAGGTCGGACTGAAGCTTTCTTT
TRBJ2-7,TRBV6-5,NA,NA,CASSYSWARDSYEQYF,TGTGCCAGCAGTTACTCTTGGGCCAGGGACTCCTACGAGCAGTACTTC
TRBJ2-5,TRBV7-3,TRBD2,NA,CASSLMPLGSGGSQETQYF,TGTGCCAGCAGCTTAATGCCCCTTGGGAGCGGGGGTTCCCAAGAGACCCAGTACTTC
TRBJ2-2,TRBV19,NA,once,CASSIDRSGELFF,TGTGCCAGTAGTATAGACAGGTCCGGGGAGCTGTTTTTT
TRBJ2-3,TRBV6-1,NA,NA,CASSERLVVGAQYF,TGTGCCAGCAGTGAAAGGCTAGTTGTCGGGGCGCAGTATTTT
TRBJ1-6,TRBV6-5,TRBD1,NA,CASRNTGGRITPLHF,TGTGCCAGCAGAAACACAGGGGGCCGGATTACACCCCTCCACTTT
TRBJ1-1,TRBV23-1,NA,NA,CASPFIVYGTEAFF,TGCGCCAGCCCCTTCATAGTATACGGCACTGAAGCTTTCTTT
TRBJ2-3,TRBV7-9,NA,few,CASSPPGTDTQYF,TGTGCCAGCAGCCCTCCGGGGACAGATACGCAGTATTTT
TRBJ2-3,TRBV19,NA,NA,CATRGADTQYF,TGTGCCACTAGAGGAGCAGATACGCAGTATTTT